These 24 T cell receptor beta chains were sequenced from one sample in a study of T cells after yellow fever vaccination. One entry per CDR3 protein results from TCRdb running MiXCR on the 5' RACE reads. The data show some 350,000 distinct CDR3 sequences, with 4.1% seen just once and approximately 25% held by the top ten. The input for sequencing was PBMCs, taken 5 days after the yellow fever booster vaccination. These receptors all stem from a young man who received the YFV17D yellow fever vaccine.

In this sample, this clonotype turned up a few times. The rearrangement links TRBV5-1 to TRBJ2-6; D unclear. V was pared by 2 bases and J by 0 bases, with 12 bases between. The CDR3 spans 17 residues. Looked up from germline, CDR1 is SGHRS and CDR2 is YFSETQ. The CDR3 loop reads CASSLVTEFSGANVLTF. The CDR3 nucleotides read TGCGCCAGCAGCTTAGTTACAGAGTTCTCTGGGGCCAACGTCCTGACTTTC.

There are a few counts of this clonotype. Relative to the germline gene, one junction end is altered; a read error may explain this. V usage is TRBV7-7 and J usage is TRBJ1-4; 7 nucleotides agree with TRBD1. CDR1 is SSHAT, CDR2 FNYEAQ, per germline (reference sequence). This CDR3 region has 15 residues. The CDR3 bases are TGTGCTAGCAGCCCCACAGGGGTACCTAATGAAAAACTGTTTTTT. This sequence encodes CASSPTGVPNEKLFF. Using reference TRBV7-7 and TRBJ1-4 for the parts outside the CDR3, the full variable domain is GAGVSQSPRYKVTKRGQDVTLRCDPISSHATLYWYQQALGQGPEFLTYFNYEAQPDKSGLPSDRFSAERPEGSISTLTIQRTEQRDSAMYRCASSPTGVPNEKLFFGSGTQLSVL.

In this sample, this clonotype turned up many times. This chain links TRBV18 with TRBJ2-3; D gene unclear. Trimming left V 4 bases short and J 2 bases short, with 7 bases between. Germline-derived CDR1 and CDR2 are KGHSH and LQKENI. The CDR3 runs 13 residues. The CDR3 loop reads CASSLVNTDTQYF. Here the CDR3 DNA reads TGTGCCAGCTCACTAGTTAACACAGATACGCAGTATTTT.

This clonotype has ten or more counts. This chain links TRBV5-1 with TRBJ1-1; 11 bases are shared with TRBD1. The CDR3 runs to 14 residues. Per the germline V gene, CDR1 is SGHRS and CDR2 is YFSETQ. The junction had 3 bases not matched to a gene; V was cut back by 4 bases and J by 4 bases. The CDR3 is CASSTGQGATEAFF. The DNA of the CDR3 is TGCGCCAGCAGCACCGGACAGGGGGCCACTGAAGCTTTCTTT. Combining the CDR3 with reference TRBV5-1 and TRBJ1-1 gives the whole variable domain KAGVTQTPRYLIKTRGQQVTLSCSPISGHRSVSWYQQTPGQGLQFLFEYFSETQRNKGNFPGRFSGRQFSNSRSEMNVSTLELGDSALYLCASSTGQGATEAFFGQGTRLTVV.

V is TRBV4-3 and J is TRBJ1-1; TRBD1 matches 12 bases. The germline V gene encodes CDR1 LGHNA and CDR2 YSLEER. The CDR3 covers 15 residues. V lost 0 bases to trimming and J lost 11 bases; unmatched junction nucleotides: 7. The CDR3, as DNA: TGCGCCAGCAGCCAAGATCCGGGACAGGGGGCGAGGGCTTTCTTT. Encoded protein: CASSQDPGQGARAFF.

This chain uses TRBV5-1 with TRBJ1-1; weak D call: TRBD1 (5 bases). V was pared by 4 bases and J by 9 bases, with 16 bases between. Germline loops: CDR1 SGHRS, CDR2 YFSETQ. The CDR3 contains 13 residues. The CDR3 DNA is TGCGCCAGCAGCCCTACGATGGGGGGTAAAGCTTTCTTT. Residues: CASSPTMGGKAFF.

This clonotype was counted only a few times. V and J are TRBV30 and TRBJ2-2, with D possibly being TRBD1 or TRBD2 (6 bases each). The ends were cut back, 4 bases at V and 4 bases at J, with 16 bases in the middle. CDR3 length: 15 amino acids. The germline V gene encodes CDR1 GTSNPN and CDR2 SVGIG (reference sequence). The CDR3 region is CAWTAPGASTGELFF. CDR3 nucleotides: TGTGCCTGGACCGCTCCGGGGGCGAGCACCGGGGAGCTGTTTTTT.

There are a few counts of this clonotype. The chain links TRBV24-1 to TRBJ2-3; the D gene is possibly TRBD2 (5 bases). With 5 bases removed from V and 2 bases from J, the gap between germline ends came to 10 bases. The CDR3 contains 14 residues. Germline loops: CDR1 KGHDR, CDR2 SFDVKD. CDR3 residues: CATSAYRDTDTQYF. The CDR3, as DNA: TGTGCCACCAGTGCATACCGGGACACAGATACGCAGTATTTT.

In its sample, this clonotype was seen a few times. This chain links TRBV9 with TRBJ2-5; D gene unclear. V lost 3 bases to trimming and J lost 7 bases, with 10 bases between them. Germline V lookup: CDR1 SGDLS, CDR2 YYNGEE. The CDR3 length is 12 residues. CDR3: CASSERKGTQYF. The CDR3 nucleotides are TGTGCCAGCAGCGAAAGGAAGGGGACCCAGTACTTC.

This chain connects TRBV12-3 or TRBV12-4 to TRBJ2-7; no firm D call. Between the trimmed V and J ends, which lost 3 bases and 2 bases, there was a span of 8 bases. The CDR3 sequence is 13 residues long. This CDR3 is CASSFLGAYEQYF. As DNA, the CDR3 is TGTGCCAGCAGTTTTTTAGGAGCCTACGAGCAGTACTTC.

The chain couples TRBV7-2 to TRBJ1-5; TRBD1 aligns across 8 bases. V shed 2 bases and J 2 bases; nucleotides not matched to a gene: 5. CDR1 and CDR2 from the germline V gene are SGHTA and FQGNSA. CDR3 length: 16 amino acids. The CDR3 coding sequence is TGTGCCAGCAGCTTAAGAGGGGGACAGGGCAATCAGCCCCAGCATTTT. The encoded protein is CASSLRGGQGNQPQHF.

The CDR3 DNA reads as TGTGCCAGCAGTTACTCAGGGGGCGGCTACGAGCAGTACTTC. Protein product: CASSYSGGGYEQYF. This rearrangement joins TRBV6-2 or TRBV6-3 to TRBJ2-7, with 7 bases identical to TRBD1. V was pared by 0 bases and J by 3 bases, with 2 bases of the junction left unmatched. The CDR3 length is 14 residues. The germline CDR1 and CDR2 sequences are MNHEY and SVGEGT.

This clonotype was observed a few times. The chain uses TRBV9 and TRBJ2-1; D ambiguous. CDR1 and CDR2 from the germline V gene are SGDLS and YYNGEE. CDR3 length: 14 residues. Trimming cost V 1 base and J 10 bases, with 15 bases left between them. The CDR3: CASSVSPKLDEQFF. DNA for the CDR3: TGTGCCAGCAGCGTATCCCCCAAGTTGGACGAGCAGTTCTTC.

This clonotype came up many times. V gene TRBV6-4 combines with J gene TRBJ2-2; 9 nucleotides line up with TRBD2. Germline V lookup: CDR1 MRHNA, CDR2 SNTAGT. The CDR3 totals 15 residues. The trim removed 0 bases at V and 4 bases at J, leaving 0 bases unmatched. CDR3 in amino acids: CASSDSSGGTGELFF. Written as DNA, the CDR3 is TGTGCCAGCAGTGACTCTAGCGGGGGCACCGGGGAGCTGTTTTTT.

This clonotype was seen only a few times. The rearrangement links TRBV20-1 to TRBJ2-4; unclear D gene. This CDR3 spans 13 amino acids. Germline V lookup: CDR1 DFQATT, CDR2 SNEGSKA (reference sequence). Deletions cut 6 bases from V and 8 bases from J, with 17 bases between. The CDR3 is CSASPVNQDIQYF. CDR3 sequence (DNA): TGCAGTGCGAGCCCCGTGAACCAAGACATTCAGTACTTC.

The V call is TRBV12-3 or TRBV12-4, the J call TRBJ1-4; D unclear. The length of the CDR3 is 14 residues. V was clipped by 8 bases and J by 1 base, with 11 bases between them. The CDR3 spells CASALKGTNEKLFF. The CDR3 nucleotides read TGTGCCAGCGCATTGAAAGGAACTAATGAAAAACTGTTTTTT.

The rearrangement uses TRBV12-3 or TRBV12-4 and TRBJ1-1; D ambiguous. Trimming took 3 bases from V and 4 from J, leaving 12 bases between them. The CDR3 is 14 amino acids. This CDR3 is CASSFRVRGTEAFF. The CDR3 DNA reads as TGTGCCAGCAGTTTTCGGGTCCGGGGCACTGAAGCTTTCTTT.

As concerns this clonotype: This may be a read error, as it is one base from a much larger clone. The V gene is TRBV12-3 or TRBV12-4, the J gene TRBJ1-2; a weak D match, TRBD1 (6 bases). V was clipped by 5 bases and J by 2 bases, with 9 bases between them. The CDR3 has 13 amino acids. Written as DNA, the CDR3 is TGTGCCAGCAGTCATACAGGGAACTATGGCTACACCTTC. Protein: CASSHTGNYGYTF.

There are many counts of this clonotype. The chain carries TRBV15 and TRBJ2-3; D is perhaps TRBD1 (5 bases). CDR1 and CDR2 (germline): LNHNV, YYDKDF (reference sequence). The CDR3 is 16 amino acids. Trimming removed 0 bases from V and 1 base from J, with 11 bases in between. CDR3 sequence reads: CATSRDKGFRTDTQYF. The DNA for the CDR3 is TGTGCCACCAGCAGAGATAAGGGGTTTCGCACAGATACGCAGTATTTT.

The J gene is TRBJ1-1, the V gene TRBV5-4; 7 nucleotides agree with TRBD1. Germline CDR1 is SGHNT and CDR2 is YYREEE (reference sequence). V lost 4 bases to trimming and J lost 1 base; unmatched junction nucleotides: 4. This CDR3 has 14 amino acids. The CDR3 DNA reads TGTGCCAGCAGCAATAGACAGGGGAACACTGAAGCTTTCTTT. Translation gives CASSNRQGNTEAFF.

This rearrangement joins TRBV7-2 to TRBJ2-4; perhaps TRBD2 as D (7 bases). V lost 5 bases and J 0 bases, leaving 17 bases between the germline ends. The V gene's germline CDR1 is SGHTA and CDR2 FQGNSA. This CDR3 has 17 residues. CDR3 in DNA: TGTGCCAGCAGCCCTCAGGTGGGGGGGCTAGCCAAAAACATTCAGTACTTC. It is translated as CASSPQVGGLAKNIQYF.

This clonotype was seen ten or more times. This chain uses TRBV20-1 with TRBJ1-1; tentatively, D is TRBD1 (5 bases). V dropped 5 bases and J dropped 0 bases, with 10 bases sitting between them. CDR3 length: 13 amino acids. The germline CDR1 and CDR2 sequences are DFQATT and SNEGSKA (reference sequence). The CDR3 region is CSAGRGLNTEAFF. The CDR3 region has the DNA TGCAGTGCTGGGCGGGGCTTGAACACTGAAGCTTTCTTT.

This clonotype was counted at least ten times. In DNA, the CDR3 is TGCAGTGCTAGGCCCCGGGACAACTATGGCTACACCTTC. This codes for CSARPRDNYGYTF. The chain combines TRBV20-1 with TRBJ1-2, with D tentatively TRBD1 (5 bases). This CDR3 is built from 13 residues. The V end was cut by 3 bases, the J end by 2 bases, with 10 bases between. Per the germline V gene, CDR1 is DFQATT and CDR2 is SNEGSKA (reference sequence).

This clonotype was detected ten times or more. This rearrangement joins TRBV7-8 to TRBJ2-5; TRBD2 matches at 7 bases. CDR3 length: 16 amino acids. CDR1 SGHVS and CDR2 FQNEAQ come from the germline V gene. With 5 bases clipped from V and 2 bases from J, the junction kept 11 bases outside the gene matches. CDR3 residues: CASSGGVRSGQETQYF. DNA of the CDR3: TGTGCCAGCAGCGGGGGGGTAAGGAGTGGACAAGAGACCCAGTACTTC.